One sample yielded the 12 T cell receptor beta chains listed below, sequenced in a study of cytomegalovirus exposure and HLA in healthy donors. Use of 60 Vbeta and 13 Jbeta primers characterized the PCR. Sequenced by immunoSEQ multiplex PCR; TCRdb stores in-frame clones only, minus some. The table has fewer than 120,000 clones, approximately 86% seen once. The sequenced material came from PBMCs. Receptors were obtained from a man between 40 and 49 years old in good health and CMV-seronegative.

The gene calls are TRBV2 and TRBJ1-1; no definite D call. This CDR3 is built from 15 residues. Trimming cost V 8 bases and J 6 bases, with 22 bases left between them. CDR1 is SNHLY and CDR2 is FYNNEI in the germline V gene. The CDR3 coding sequence is TGTGCCAGCCGTAAATCCCATGTCACAACCCCTGAAGCTTTCTTT. Protein: CASRKSHVTTPEAFF.

The rearrangement uses TRBV7-2 and TRBJ1-2; D perhaps matches TRBD1 (6 bases). Germline V gene data show CDR1 as SGHTA and CDR2 as FQGNSA. The length of the CDR3 is 14 residues. The V end was cut by 5 bases, the J end by 5 bases, with 15 bases between. CDR3 sequence: CASSPSRGEYGYTF. The CDR3 DNA reads TGTGCCAGCAGCCCATCCAGGGGCGAATATGGCTACACCTTC.

This rearrangement joins TRBV15 to TRBJ1-1; D not resolved. The length of the CDR3 is 14 residues. V was trimmed by 7 bases and J by 2 bases, leaving 14 bases between them. Germline V CDR1 and CDR2: LNHNV, YYDKDF (reference sequence). CDR3 nucleotides: TGTGCCACCAACCAAGCGAAAAAAAACACTGAAGCTTTCTTT. This gives the protein CATNQAKKNTEAFF.

This clone was found a few times. The genes are TRBV5-1 and TRBJ2-7; the D is unclear. The CDR3 extends over 14 amino acids. Trimming stripped 4 bases from V and 1 base from J, with 12 bases between. Germline V CDR1 and CDR2: SGHRS, YFSETQ. The CDR3: CASSRVPRSYEQYF. CDR3 bases: TGCGCCAGCAGCCGGGTCCCTAGATCCTACGAGCAGTACTTC.

This sequence joins TRBV18 and TRBJ1-2; tentatively, D is TRBD1 (6 bases). The CDR3 loop spans 13 amino acids. Germline assignment: CDR1 KGHSH and CDR2 LQKENI. Between the trimmed V and J ends, which lost 2 bases and 7 bases, there was a span of 11 bases. The CDR3 reads CASSPIDRFGYTF. The CDR3 DNA is TGTGCCAGCTCACCAATTGACAGGTTTGGCTACACCTTC.

This chain joins TRBV6-5 and TRBJ2-7; 7 bases line up with TRBD2. V lost 5 bases, J lost 7 bases, and 5 bases stayed unmatched. This CDR3 spans 12 amino acids. From germline, CDR1 is MNHEY and CDR2 SVGAGI. Written as DNA, the CDR3 is TGTGCCAGCAGTCGGGTCGGGGGGGAGCAGTACTTC. It translates to CASSRVGGEQYF.

V gene TRBV5-8 combines with J gene TRBJ1-2; 10 bases are shared with TRBD1. Trimming cost V 0 bases and J 4 bases; bases outside gene matches: 6. The CDR3 covers 16 residues. Germline CDR1 reads SGHTS; CDR2 reads YDEGEE. Here the CDR3 DNA reads TGTGCCAGCAGCTTGGGGGTCGGGACAGGGGCCTATGGCTACACCTTC. It specifies CASSLGVGTGAYGYTF.

The chain links TRBV28 to TRBJ1-5, with D possibly TRBD1 on 5 matching bases. Germline V lookup: CDR1 MDHEN, CDR2 SYDVKM. V was trimmed by 6 bases and J by 2 bases, leaving 8 bases between them. The CDR3 contains 13 residues. The CDR3 nucleotides read TGTGCCAGCAGCAGGGCGGGCAATCAGCCCCAGCATTTT. Its protein product is CASSRAGNQPQHF. The full variable domain, rest sourced from reference TRBV28 and TRBJ1-5, is DVKVTQSSRYLVKRTGEKVFLECVQDMDHENMFWYRQDPGLGLRLIYFSYDVKMKEKGDIPEGYSVSREKKERFSLILESASTNQTSMYLCASSRAGNQPQHFGDGTRLSIL.

V and J are TRBV28 and TRBJ2-5; TRBD2 is a possible D gene (5 bases). Trimming shortened V by 5 bases and J by 5 bases, and 18 bases separated the two germline ends. The length of the CDR3 is 15 residues. Looked up from germline, CDR1 is MDHEN and CDR2 is SYDVKM. DNA of the CDR3: TGTGCCAGCAGTCTACCTACTAGTTACAAGGAGACCCAGTACTTC. Protein product: CASSLPTSYKETQYF.

CDR3 region: CASSTGQGGGYTF. The CDR3 region has the DNA TGCGCCAGCAGCACGGGACAGGGTGGCGGCTACACCTTC. The rearrangement uses TRBV5-1 and TRBJ1-2; 9 bases are shared with TRBD1. Germline loops: CDR1 SGHRS, CDR2 YFSETQ. CDR3 size: 13 residues. Unmatched junction bases numbered 6, after V lost 4 bases and J lost 8 bases.

The rearrangement uses TRBV6-5 and TRBJ2-4, with 7 bases lining up with TRBD1. The CDR3 spans 15 residues. The germline V gene has CDR1 MNHEY and CDR2 SVGAGI. The J segment lost 9 bases and the V segment lost 2 bases, leaving 10 bases of the junction unmatched. The CDR3 loop is CASSYTGESFGIQYF. The CDR3 bases are TGTGCCAGCAGTTACACAGGGGAAAGTTTCGGCATTCAGTACTTC.

This clone came up a few times. This chain links TRBV7-8 with TRBJ2-4; no firm D call. The ends were cut back, 1 base at V and 6 bases at J, with 7 bases in the middle. Germline V CDR1 and CDR2: SGHVS, FQNEAQ. The CDR3 consists of 13 residues. DNA for the CDR3: TGTGCCAGCAGCTTAGAATCCGGAAACATTCAGTACTTC. The encoded protein is CASSLESGNIQYF.